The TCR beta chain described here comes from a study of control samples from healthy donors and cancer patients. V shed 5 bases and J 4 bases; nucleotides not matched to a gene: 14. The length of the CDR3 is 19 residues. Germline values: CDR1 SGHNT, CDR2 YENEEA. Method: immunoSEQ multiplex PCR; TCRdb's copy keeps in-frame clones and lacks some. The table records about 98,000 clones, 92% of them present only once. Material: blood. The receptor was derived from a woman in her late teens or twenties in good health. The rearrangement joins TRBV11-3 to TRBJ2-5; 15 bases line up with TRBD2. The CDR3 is CASSPRGLAGGWGVETQYF. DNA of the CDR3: TGTGCCAGCAGCCCCCGGGGACTAGCGGGAGGTTGGGGGGTAGAGACCCAGTACTTC.